The 14 T cell receptor beta chains below all came from one sample that was sequenced in a study of T cell responses to AZD1222 COVID-19 vaccine. The protocol was immunoSEQ multiplex PCR, while the TCRdb copy is restricted to in-frame clones and leaves out a portion. The profile shows approximately 110,000 clones, more than 75% of them singletons. Here the sequenced sample was peripheral blood, taken on day 0 of AZD1222 vaccination. The receptors were gathered from an adult in good health.

V is TRBV5-6 and J is TRBJ1-4, with a tentative D call TRBD1 (5 bases). Germline-derived CDR1 and CDR2 are SGHDT and YYEEEE. CDR3 size: 15 residues. The ends were cut back, 3 bases at V and 10 bases at J, with 19 bases in the middle. CDR3: CASSSVVGEGTKLFF. The CDR3 region has the DNA TGTGCCAGCAGCTCGGTAGTAGGGGAGGGGACAAAACTGTTTTTT.

Concerning this clone itself: The junction differs from germline at one of its ends, possibly a read error. The chain recombines TRBV7-7 with TRBJ2-1; 13 bases line up with TRBD2. This CDR3 is 15 amino acids long. Germline loops: CDR1 SSHAT, CDR2 FNYEAQ (reference sequence). The CDR3 DNA reads as TGTGCTAGCAGCTTACTAGCGGGGGGGTACAATGAGCAGTTCTTC. Amino acids: CASSLLAGGYNEQFF.

The V gene is TRBV6-5, the J gene TRBJ2-3; tentative D call: TRBD1 (5 bases). Trimming removed 7 bases from V and 2 bases from J, with 13 bases in between. The CDR3 is made up of 14 amino acids. Germline V CDR1 and CDR2: MNHEY, SVGAGI. Written as DNA, the CDR3 is TGTGCCAGCAAAGGGGAAGGGCTCACAGATACGCAGTATTTT. Translation gives CASKGEGLTDTQYF.

J is TRBJ2-7 and V is TRBV21-1; TRBD1, the table's D call, was not compared with the DNA. TRBV21-1 is a known pseudogene. The CDR3 runs 14 residues. The CDR3 loop is CASSTQRQGYEQYF. The CDR3 coding sequence is TGTGCCAGCAGCACCCAGCGACAGGGCTACGAGCAGTACTTC.

DNA for the CDR3: TGTGCCAGCAGCTTGCAGCCAGGGGGCGCGTCCATGTCCAATGAGCAGTTCTTC. Amino acid sequence: CASSLQPGGASMSNEQFF. The V gene is TRBV5-6, the J gene TRBJ2-1; 8 positions match TRBD1. The J segment lost 6 bases and the V segment lost 1 base, leaving 15 bases of the junction unmatched. CDR3 size: 18 residues. From germline, CDR1 is SGHDT and CDR2 YYEEEE.

In its sample, this clone was seen once. CDR3: CASSETENTGELFF. In DNA form, the CDR3 reads TGTGCCAGCTCCGAAACAGAGAACACCGGGGAGCTGTTTTTT. The V call is TRBV2, the J call TRBJ2-2; unclear D gene. CDR1 is SNHLY and CDR2 is FYNNEI in the germline V gene. With 8 bases removed from V and 1 base from J, the gap between germline ends came to 11 bases. The CDR3 length is 14 residues.

The chain has TRBV12-5 and TRBJ2-7, with TRBD2 matching over 9 bases. V gave up 2 bases and J gave up 4 bases; unmatched junction bases: 6. Germline loops: CDR1 LGHNT, CDR2 FRNRAP. The CDR3 totals 15 residues. In DNA form, the CDR3 reads TGTGCTAGTGGTTTGAAGGCGGGGGGGCCTTACGAGCAGTACTTC. Translation gives CASGLKAGGPYEQYF.

This clone came up a few times. V gene TRBV14 combines with J gene TRBJ1-6; no clear D. V lost 2 bases to trimming and J lost 7 bases, with 15 bases between them. The CDR3 is 16 amino acids. Germline lookup yields CDR1 SGHDN and CDR2 FVKESK. The CDR3 sequence: CASSQYSGLGNSPLHF. The CDR3 DNA reads TGTGCCAGCAGCCAATACTCTGGTTTAGGGAATTCACCCCTCCACTTT.

The chain combines TRBV21-1 with TRBJ2-7; the table's D call TRBD1 went unverified against the DNA. TRBV21-1 is listed as a pseudogene. The CDR3 is 15 residues long. DNA of the CDR3: TGTGCCAGCAGCAAATCAGGGCCGCATACCTACGAGCAGTACTTC. Amino acid sequence: CASSKSGPHTYEQYF.

This clone was seen once. The chain employs TRBV2 and TRBJ2-5; the D call may be TRBD1 or TRBD2 (5 bases each). This CDR3 contains 14 residues. Trimming took off 6 bases at V and 7 bases at J, with 18 bases between the two ends. Germline V gene lookup returns CDR1 SNHLY and CDR2 FYNNEI. CDR3 in amino acids: CASRAGTNHGTQYF. Written as DNA, the CDR3 is TGTGCCAGCAGAGCCGGGACCAATCATGGGACCCAGTACTTC.

V usage is TRBV11-3 and J usage is TRBJ1-1; 9 bases line up with TRBD1. Trimming at V came to 5 bases and at J to 10 bases, leaving 8 bases not matched to a gene. The CDR3 loop spans 13 amino acids. Germline CDR1 and CDR2: SGHNT and YENEEA. CDR3 protein: CASSTGTGNRAFF. DNA for the CDR3: TGTGCCAGCAGCACCGGGACAGGGAATCGAGCTTTCTTT.

The V call is TRBV29-1, the J call TRBJ2-3, with 10 bases identical to TRBD2. Trimming took 2 bases from V and 6 from J; bases not matched to a gene: 2. Germline-derived CDR1 and CDR2 are SQVTM and ANQGSEA. The CDR3 length is 13 residues. The CDR3 is CSVEQRGGDTQYF. Written as DNA, the CDR3 is TGCAGCGTTGAACAGCGGGGGGGGGATACGCAGTATTTT.

This clone was recorded a few times. The genes are TRBV29-1 and TRBJ1-1, with D possibly TRBD1 on 5 matching bases. CDR3 length: 16 residues. Germline V gives CDR1 SQVTM, CDR2 ANQGSEA. Deletions cut 6 bases from V and 0 bases from J, with 20 bases between. The CDR3 DNA reads TGCAGCGTGATAGCTGCGCGAGGGGCGGTGAACACTGAAGCTTTCTTT. This codes for CSVIAARGAVNTEAFF. The full variable domain, in which reference TRBV29-1 and TRBJ1-1 provide the parts outside the CDR3, is SAVISQKPSRDICQRGTSLTIQCQVDSQVTMMFWYRQQPGQSLTLIATANQGSEATYESGFVIDKFPISRPNLTFSTLTVSNMSPEDSSIYLCSVIAARGAVNTEAFFGQGTRLTVV.

The rearrangement links TRBV11-2 to TRBJ1-2, with D perhaps matching TRBD1 (6 bases). The CDR3 is 13 residues long. CDR1 and CDR2 from the germline V gene are SGHAT and FQNNGV. V was shortened by 5 bases and J by 4 bases, with 11 bases between the two germline ends. The CDR3 here is CASSRDTFYGYTF. DNA of the CDR3: TGTGCCAGCAGCCGGGACACATTCTATGGCTACACCTTC. Variable domain in full (rest from reference TRBV11-2 and TRBJ1-2): EAGVAQSPRYKIIEKRQSVAFWCNPISGHATLYWYQQILGQGPKLLIQFQNNGVVDDSQLPKDRFSAERLKGVDSTLKIQPAKLEDSAVYLCASSRDTFYGYTFGSGTRLTVV.